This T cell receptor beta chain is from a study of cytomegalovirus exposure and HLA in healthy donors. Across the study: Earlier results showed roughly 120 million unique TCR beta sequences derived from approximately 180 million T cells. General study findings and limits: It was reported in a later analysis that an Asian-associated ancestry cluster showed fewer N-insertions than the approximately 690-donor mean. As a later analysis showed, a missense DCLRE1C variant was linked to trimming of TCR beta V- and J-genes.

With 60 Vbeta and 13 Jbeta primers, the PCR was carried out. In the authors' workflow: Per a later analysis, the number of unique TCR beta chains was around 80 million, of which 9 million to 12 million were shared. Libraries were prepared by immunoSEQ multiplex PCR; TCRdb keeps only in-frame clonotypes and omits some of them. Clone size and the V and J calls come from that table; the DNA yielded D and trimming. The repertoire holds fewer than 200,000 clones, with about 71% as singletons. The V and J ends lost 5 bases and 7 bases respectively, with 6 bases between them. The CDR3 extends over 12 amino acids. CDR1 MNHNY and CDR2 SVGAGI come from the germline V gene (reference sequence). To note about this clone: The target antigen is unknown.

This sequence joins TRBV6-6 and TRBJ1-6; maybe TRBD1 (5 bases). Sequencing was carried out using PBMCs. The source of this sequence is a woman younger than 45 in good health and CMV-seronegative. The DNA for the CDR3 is TGTGCCAGCAGTAACAGGAATTCACCCCTCCACTTT. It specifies CASSNRNSPLHF.